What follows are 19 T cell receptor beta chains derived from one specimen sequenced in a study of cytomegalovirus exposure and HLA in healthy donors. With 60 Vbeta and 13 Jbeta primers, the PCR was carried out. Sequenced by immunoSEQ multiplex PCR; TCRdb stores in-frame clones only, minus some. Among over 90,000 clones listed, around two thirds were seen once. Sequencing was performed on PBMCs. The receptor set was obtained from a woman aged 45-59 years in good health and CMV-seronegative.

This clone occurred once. CDR3 region: CASSLAGEGGLGYEQYF. The CDR3 nucleotides read TGTGCCAGCAGTTTGGCGGGGGAGGGAGGTTTGGGCTACGAGCAGTACTTC. V and J are TRBV28 and TRBJ2-7, with 7 bases matching TRBD2. With V trimmed by 3 bases and J by 3 bases, 14 bases remained unmatched. The CDR3 runs to 17 residues. Germline V gene sequence: CDR1 MDHEN, CDR2 SYDVKM.

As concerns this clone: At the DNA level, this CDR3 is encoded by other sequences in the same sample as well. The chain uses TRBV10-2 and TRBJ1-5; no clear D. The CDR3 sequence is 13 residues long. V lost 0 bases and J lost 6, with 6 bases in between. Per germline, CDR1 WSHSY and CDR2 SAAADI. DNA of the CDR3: TGCGCCAGCAGTGAGTCCCGGGGTCAGCCCCAGCATTTT. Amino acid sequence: CASSESRGQPQHF.

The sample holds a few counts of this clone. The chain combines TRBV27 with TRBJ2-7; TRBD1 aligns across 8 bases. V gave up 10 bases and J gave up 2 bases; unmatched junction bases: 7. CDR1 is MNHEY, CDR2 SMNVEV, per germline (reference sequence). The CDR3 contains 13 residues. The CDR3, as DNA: TGTGCCACCCGACAGGGGATCACCTACGAGCAGTACTTC. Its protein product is CATRQGITYEQYF.

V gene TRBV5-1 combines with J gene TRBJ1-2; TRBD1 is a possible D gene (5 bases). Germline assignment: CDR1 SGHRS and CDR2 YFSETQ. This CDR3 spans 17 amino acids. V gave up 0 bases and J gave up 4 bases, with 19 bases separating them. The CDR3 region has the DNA TGCGCCAGCAGCTTGGCGGGGGACCAACTAACTCGCTATGGCTACACCTTC. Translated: CASSLAGDQLTRYGYTF.

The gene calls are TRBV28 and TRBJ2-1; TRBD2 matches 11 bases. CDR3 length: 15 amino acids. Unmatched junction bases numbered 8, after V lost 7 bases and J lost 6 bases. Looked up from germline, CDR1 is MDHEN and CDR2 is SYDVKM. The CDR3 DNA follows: TGTGCCAGCACCCTAGCGGGAGGTCTCCCCAATGAGCAGTTCTTC. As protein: CASTLAGGLPNEQFF.

CDR3 sequence reads: CASKPRQGYEKLFF. Written as DNA, the CDR3 is TGTGCCAGTAAACCGAGACAGGGGTATGAAAAACTGTTTTTT. This sequence joins TRBV19 and TRBJ1-4, with TRBD1 matching 8 bases. Germline CDR1 is LNHDA and CDR2 is SQIVND (reference sequence). The V gene end was trimmed by 7 bases and the J gene end by 6 bases; junction bases not matched to a gene: 7. CDR3 size: 14 residues. Based on the CDR3 plus reference TRBV19 and TRBJ1-4, the full variable domain is DGGITQSPKYLFRKEGQNVTLSCEQNLNHDAMYWYRQDPGQGLRLIYYSQIVNDFQKGDIAEGYSVSREKKESFPLTVTSAQKNPTAFYLCASKPRQGYEKLFFGSGTQLSVL.

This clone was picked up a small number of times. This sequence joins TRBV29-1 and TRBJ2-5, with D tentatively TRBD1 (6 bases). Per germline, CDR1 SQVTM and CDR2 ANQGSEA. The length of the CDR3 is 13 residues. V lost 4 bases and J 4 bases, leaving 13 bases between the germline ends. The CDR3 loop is CSVAQGPGETQYF. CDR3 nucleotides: TGCAGCGTTGCACAGGGTCCGGGAGAGACCCAGTACTTC.

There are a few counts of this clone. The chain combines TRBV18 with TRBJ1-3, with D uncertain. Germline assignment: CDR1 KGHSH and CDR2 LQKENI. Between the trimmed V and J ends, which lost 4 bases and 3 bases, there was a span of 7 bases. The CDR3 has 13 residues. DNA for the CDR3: TGTGCCAGCTCACTACAAGATGGAAACACCATATATTTT. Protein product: CASSLQDGNTIYF. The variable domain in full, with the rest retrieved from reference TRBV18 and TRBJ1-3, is NAGVMQNPRHLVRRRGQEARLRCSPMKGHSHVYWYRQLPEEGLKFMVYLQKENIIDESGMPKERFSAEFPKEGPSILRIQQVVRGDSAAYFCASSLQDGNTIYFGEGSWLTVV.

This chain's CDR3 is CASSKDRWNTEAFF. Written as DNA, the CDR3 is TGTGCCAGCAGCAAAGACAGATGGAACACTGAAGCTTTCTTT. The gene calls are TRBV7-3 and TRBJ1-1; weak D call: TRBD1 (5 bases). Germline CDR1 SGHTA, CDR2 FQGTGA. This CDR3 region has 14 residues. The V and J ends lost 5 bases and 1 base respectively, with 11 bases between them.

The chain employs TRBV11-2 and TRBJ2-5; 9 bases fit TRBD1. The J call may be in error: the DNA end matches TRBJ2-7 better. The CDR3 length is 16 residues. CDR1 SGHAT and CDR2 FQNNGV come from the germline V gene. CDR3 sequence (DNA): TGTGCCAGCAGCCCCCTTCGGAGGACAGGGGTTTACGAGCAGTACTTC. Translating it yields CASSPLRRTGVYEQYF.

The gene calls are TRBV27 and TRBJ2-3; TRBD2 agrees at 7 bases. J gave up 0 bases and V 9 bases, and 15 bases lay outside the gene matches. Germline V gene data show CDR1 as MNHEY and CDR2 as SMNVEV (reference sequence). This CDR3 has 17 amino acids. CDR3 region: CASVSLADRYSTDTQYF. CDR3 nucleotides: TGTGCCAGTGTTTCTCTAGCGGACCGCTATAGCACAGATACGCAGTATTTT.

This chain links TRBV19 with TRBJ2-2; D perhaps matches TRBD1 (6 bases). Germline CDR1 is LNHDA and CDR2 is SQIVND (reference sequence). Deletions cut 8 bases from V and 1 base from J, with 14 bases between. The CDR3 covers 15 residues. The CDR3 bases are TGTGCCAGTTCCCCGGGACACCGGAACACCGGGGAGCTGTTTTTT. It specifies CASSPGHRNTGELFF.

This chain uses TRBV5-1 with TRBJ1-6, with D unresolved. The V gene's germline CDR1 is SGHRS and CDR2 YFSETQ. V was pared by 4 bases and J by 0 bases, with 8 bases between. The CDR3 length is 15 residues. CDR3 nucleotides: TGCGCCAGCAGCCCGGAGAGCTCCTATAATTCACCCCTCCACTTT. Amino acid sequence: CASSPESSYNSPLHF.

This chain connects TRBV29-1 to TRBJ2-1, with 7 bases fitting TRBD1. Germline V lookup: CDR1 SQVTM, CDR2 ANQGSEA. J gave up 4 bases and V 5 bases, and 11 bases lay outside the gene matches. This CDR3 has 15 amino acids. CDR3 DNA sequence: TGCAGCGTTACAGGGGTCCCCTTGAATTACAATGAGCAGTTCTTC. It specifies CSVTGVPLNYNEQFF.

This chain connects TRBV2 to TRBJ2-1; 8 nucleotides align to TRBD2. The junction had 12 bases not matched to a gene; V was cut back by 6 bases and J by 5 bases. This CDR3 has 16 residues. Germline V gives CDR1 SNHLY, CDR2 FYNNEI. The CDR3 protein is CASSQNEAGVHNEQFF. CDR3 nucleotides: TGTGCCAGCAGCCAAAACGAAGCGGGGGTCCACAATGAGCAGTTCTTC.

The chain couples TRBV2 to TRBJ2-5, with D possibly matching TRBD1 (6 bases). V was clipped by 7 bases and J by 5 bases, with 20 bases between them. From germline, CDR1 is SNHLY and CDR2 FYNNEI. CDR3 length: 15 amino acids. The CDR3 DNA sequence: TGTGCCAGCATTTTAAAGGTACAGGGCTGGGAGACCCAGTACTTC. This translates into CASILKVQGWETQYF.

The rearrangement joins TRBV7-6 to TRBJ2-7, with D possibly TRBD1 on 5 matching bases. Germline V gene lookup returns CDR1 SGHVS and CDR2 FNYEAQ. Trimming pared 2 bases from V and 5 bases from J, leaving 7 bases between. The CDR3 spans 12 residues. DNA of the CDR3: TGTGCCAGCAGCTTAAACAGGAACGAGCAGTACTTC. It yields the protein CASSLNRNEQYF.

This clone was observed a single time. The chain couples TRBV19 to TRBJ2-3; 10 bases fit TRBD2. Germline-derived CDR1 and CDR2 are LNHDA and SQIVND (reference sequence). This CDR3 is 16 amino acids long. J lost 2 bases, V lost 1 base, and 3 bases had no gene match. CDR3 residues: CASSIVLAGDTDTQYF. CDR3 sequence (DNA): TGTGCCAGTAGTATAGTTCTAGCGGGGGACACAGATACGCAGTATTTT.

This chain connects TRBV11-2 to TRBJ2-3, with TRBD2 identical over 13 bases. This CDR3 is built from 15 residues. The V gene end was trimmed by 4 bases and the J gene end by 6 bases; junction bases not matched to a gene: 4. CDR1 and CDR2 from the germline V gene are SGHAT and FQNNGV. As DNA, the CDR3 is TGTGCCAGCAGCTCAACTAGCGGGGGGGCGGATACGCAGTATTTT. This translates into CASSSTSGGADTQYF.